The following is a T cell receptor beta chain sequence with its context. Individuals who donated were healthy Caucasians from Russia aged 6 to 90. Every sample yielded at least 6.5 million isolated PBMCs. Every sample gave at least 5 micrograms of total RNA when it was extracted. Alongside a J-beta primer mix, a sample-barcoded 5' primer served in a second PCR lasting about 7 to 12 cycles. A template-switch adaptor that had 12 random nucleotides put a tag on each cDNA molecule. From the 5' RACE reads, TCRdb called clonotypes with MiXCR, one entry per CDR3 protein. The sample lists 1.8 million or so distinct CDR3 sequences, 39% occurring once. This record belongs to a study of blood T cells in healthy people across ages. The V and J ends lost 1 base and 1 base respectively, with 18 bases between them. This CDR3 is built from 18 residues. Germline CDR1 and CDR2: SGHKS and YYEKEE (reference sequence).

The sequence came from a human donor in good health. This chain links TRBV5-5 with TRBJ1-5; maybe TRBD1 (5 bases). The specimen was blood. The CDR3 DNA sequence: TGTGCCAGCAGCTTGAACTCTCGACAGAAGGGGAGCAATCAGCCCCAGCATTTT. It translates to CASSLNSRQKGSNQPQHF. Full variable domain (missing parts from reference TRBV5-5 and TRBJ1-5): DAGVTQSPTHLIKTRGQQVTLRCSPISGHKSVSWYQQVLGQGPQFIFQYYEKEERGRGNFPDRFSARQFPNYSSELNVNALLLGDSALYLCASSLNSRQKGSNQPQHFGDGTRLSIL.